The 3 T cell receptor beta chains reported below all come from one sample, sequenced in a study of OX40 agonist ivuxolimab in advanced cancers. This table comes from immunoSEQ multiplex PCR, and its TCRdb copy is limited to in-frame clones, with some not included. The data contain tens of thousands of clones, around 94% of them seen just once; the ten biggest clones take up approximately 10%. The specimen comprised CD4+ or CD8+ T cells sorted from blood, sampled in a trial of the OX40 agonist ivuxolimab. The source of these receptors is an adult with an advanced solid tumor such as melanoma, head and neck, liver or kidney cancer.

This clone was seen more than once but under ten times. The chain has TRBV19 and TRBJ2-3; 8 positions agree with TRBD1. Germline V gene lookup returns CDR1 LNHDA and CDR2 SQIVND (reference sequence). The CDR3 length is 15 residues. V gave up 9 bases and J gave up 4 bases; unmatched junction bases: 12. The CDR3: CASTPTGGRADTQYF. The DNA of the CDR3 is TGTGCCAGCACCCCAACAGGGGGGCGAGCAGATACGCAGTATTTT.

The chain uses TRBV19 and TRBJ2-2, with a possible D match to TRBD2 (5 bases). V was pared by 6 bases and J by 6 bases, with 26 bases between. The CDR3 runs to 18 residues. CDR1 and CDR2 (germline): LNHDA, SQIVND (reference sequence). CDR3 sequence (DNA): TGTGCCAGTAGCATGACCCCTACTAGTTCCCCTCCCGCCGGGGAGCTGTTTTTT. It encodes CASSMTPTSSPPAGELFF.

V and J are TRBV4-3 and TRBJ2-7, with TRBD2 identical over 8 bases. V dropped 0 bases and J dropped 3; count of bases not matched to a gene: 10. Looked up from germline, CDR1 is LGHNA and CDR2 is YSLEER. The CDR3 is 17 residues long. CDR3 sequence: CASSQDPGIAGNYEQYF. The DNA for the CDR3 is TGCGCCAGCAGCCAAGATCCCGGGATAGCGGGGAACTACGAGCAGTACTTC.